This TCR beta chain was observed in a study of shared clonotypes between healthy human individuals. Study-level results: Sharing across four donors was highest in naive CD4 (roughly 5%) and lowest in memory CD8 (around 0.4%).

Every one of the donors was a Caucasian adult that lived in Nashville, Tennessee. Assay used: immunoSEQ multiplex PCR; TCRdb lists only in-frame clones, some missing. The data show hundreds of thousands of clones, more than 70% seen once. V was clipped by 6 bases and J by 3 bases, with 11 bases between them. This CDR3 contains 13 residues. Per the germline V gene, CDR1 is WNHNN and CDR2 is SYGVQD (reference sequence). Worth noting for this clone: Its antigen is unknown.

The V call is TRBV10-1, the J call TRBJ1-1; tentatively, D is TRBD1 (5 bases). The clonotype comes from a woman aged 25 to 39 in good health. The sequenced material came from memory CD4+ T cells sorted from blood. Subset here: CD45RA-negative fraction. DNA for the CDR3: TGCGCCAGCAGGAGACAACAGGACACTGAAGCTTTCTTT. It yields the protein CASRRQQDTEAFF.